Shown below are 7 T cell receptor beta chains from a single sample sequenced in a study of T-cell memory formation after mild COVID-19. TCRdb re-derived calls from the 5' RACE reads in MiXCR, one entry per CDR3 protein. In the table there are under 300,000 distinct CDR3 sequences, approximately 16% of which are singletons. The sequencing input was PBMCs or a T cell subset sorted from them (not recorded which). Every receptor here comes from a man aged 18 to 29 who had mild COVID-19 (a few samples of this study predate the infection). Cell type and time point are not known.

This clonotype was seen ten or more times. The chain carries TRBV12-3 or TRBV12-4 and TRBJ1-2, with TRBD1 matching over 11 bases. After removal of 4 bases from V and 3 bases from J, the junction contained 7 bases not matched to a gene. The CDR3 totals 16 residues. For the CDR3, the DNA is TGTGCCAGCAGTTGGACAGGGGGCCGAGCCCACTATGGCTACACCTTC. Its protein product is CASSWTGGRAHYGYTF.

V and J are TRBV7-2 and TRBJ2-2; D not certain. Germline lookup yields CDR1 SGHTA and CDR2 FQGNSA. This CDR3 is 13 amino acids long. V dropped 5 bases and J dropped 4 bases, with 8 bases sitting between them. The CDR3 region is CASSAQSTGELFF. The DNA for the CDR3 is TGTGCCAGCAGCGCGCAGAGCACCGGGGAGCTGTTTTTT.

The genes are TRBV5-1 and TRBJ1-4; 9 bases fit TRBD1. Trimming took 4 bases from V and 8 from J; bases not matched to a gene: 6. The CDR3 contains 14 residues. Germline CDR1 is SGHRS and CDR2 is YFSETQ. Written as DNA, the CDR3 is TGCGCCAGCAGCAGAGGACAGGGGCGGGAAAAACTGTTTTTT. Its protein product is CASSRGQGREKLFF.

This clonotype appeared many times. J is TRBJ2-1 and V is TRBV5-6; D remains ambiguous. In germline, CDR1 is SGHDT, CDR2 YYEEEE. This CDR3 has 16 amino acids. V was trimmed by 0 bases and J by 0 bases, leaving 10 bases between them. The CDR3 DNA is TGTGCCAGCAGCTTGGAGGGTATCAGCTCCTACAATGAGCAGTTCTTC. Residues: CASSLEGISSYNEQFF.

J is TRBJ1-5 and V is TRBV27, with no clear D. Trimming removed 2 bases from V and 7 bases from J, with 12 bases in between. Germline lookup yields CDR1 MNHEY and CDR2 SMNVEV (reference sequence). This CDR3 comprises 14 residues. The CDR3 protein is CASSLSWGGQPQHF. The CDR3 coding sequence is TGTGCCAGCAGTTTAAGTTGGGGAGGCCAGCCCCAGCATTTT.

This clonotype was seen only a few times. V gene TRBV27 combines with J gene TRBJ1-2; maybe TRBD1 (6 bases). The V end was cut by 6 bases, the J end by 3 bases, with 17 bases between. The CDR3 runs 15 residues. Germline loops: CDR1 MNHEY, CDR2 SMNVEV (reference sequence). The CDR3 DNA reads TGTGCCAGCAGCCCGACGGGGGCGGTTCACTATGGCTACACCTTC. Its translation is CASSPTGAVHYGYTF.

CDR3: CASSHDPGRVANYGYTF. The CDR3 nucleotides are TGTGCCAGCAGCCACGACCCTGGGAGGGTAGCTAACTATGGCTACACCTTC. This sequence joins TRBV4-2 and TRBJ1-2; D is unresolved. This CDR3 contains 17 residues. Germline CDR1 reads LGHNA; CDR2 reads YNFKEQ. V lost 3 bases and J 0 bases, leaving 17 bases between the germline ends.